These 3 T cell receptor beta chains were sequenced from one sample in a study of blood T cell repertoires in COVID-19 (dated by TCRdb to 2020 to 2021). Libraries were made using the immunoSEQ multiplex PCR assay. Imported from immuneACCESS, the table was reduced by TCRdb to in-frame sequences with V and J called. These copies leave out some clones; in studies compared against another copy, an unresolved V gene accounts for under half, and the cause of the remainder is not known. The sample contains 250,000 to 350,000 clones, around 88% of them found a single time. Clones ranked in the top ten supply about 6.1% of the sample. Sequencing input: PBMCs or T cells enriched from blood (not recorded which). These receptors all stem from a middle-aged woman who had recovered from COVID-19.

The rearrangement uses TRBV7-6 and TRBJ2-5; 10 bases are a match to TRBD2. The ends lost 2 bases at V and 5 bases at J; junction bases unmatched: 8. The V gene's germline CDR1 is SGHVS and CDR2 FNYEAQ. This CDR3 comprises 16 residues. CDR3 bases: TGTGCCAGCAGCTTATTCCTAGCGGGAGATTCGGAGACCCAGTACTTC. Amino acid sequence: CASSLFLAGDSETQYF.

The chain recombines TRBV30 with TRBJ2-5; 8 nucleotides align to TRBD2. This CDR3 is built from 17 residues. Germline CDR1 and CDR2: GTSNPN and SVGIG (reference sequence). The junction had 16 bases not matched to a gene; V was cut back by 3 bases and J by 4 bases. CDR3 nucleotide sequence: TGTGCCTGGAGCGCACTAGCGGCCCCGGAGTTTGGAGAGACCCAGTACTTC. Protein product: CAWSALAAPEFGETQYF.

The J gene is TRBJ1-1, the V gene TRBV5-6; D not resolved. From germline, CDR1 is SGHDT and CDR2 YYEEEE. The CDR3 runs to 15 residues. Trimming left V 1 base short and J 2 bases short, with 12 bases between. DNA for the CDR3: TGTGCCAGCAGCTTGCAGAGCGGTCACAACACTGAAGCTTTCTTT. Encoded protein: CASSLQSGHNTEAFF.